This T cell receptor beta chain was identified during a study of T-cell reconstitution after alpha-beta-depleted transplantation in children listed by TCRdb under 2016. In the study overall: Using TCR repertoire profiling, the study quantitatively followed how T-cell immune reconstitution unfolded in children after TCRalphabeta/CD19-depleted allogeneic hematopoietic cell transplantation.

What the work shows at the level of the full study, not this receptor alone: Over the following months the frequencies of hyperexpanded clones went down, and after one year T-cell counts and TCRbeta diversity were mostly credited to newly produced T cells. Apparently early alphabetaT-cell count recovery about two months after transplant reportedly relied on only several hundred rapidly expanded clones derived from non-depleted graft cells. In some patients, the high TCRbeta diversity seen at day 60 was put down to recipient T cells and intrathymic progenitors that had survived conditioning.

The treatment or condition label corresponds to: allogeneic hematopoietic cell transplantation with graft depleted of TCRalphabeta T cells and CD19 B cells. The children who served as transplant recipients had been given grafts of TCRalphabeta/CD19-depleted allogeneic hematopoietic cells. About this clonotype itself: Its antigen target is currently unknown. The input lacks base qualities; no much larger clone sits a single base away.

The germline V gene encodes CDR1 SGHTA and CDR2 FQGNSA. The junction shows trimming of 8 bases on V and 5 bases on J, plus 24 bases between the germline ends. The CDR3 covers 16 residues, taking in both the cysteine and the phenylalanine. Just CDR3 DNA is preserved here, 48 bases in frame from base 1. Preparation of the library involved PCR. Sequencing instrument: Illumina HiSeq 2500. To normalize quantification of the TCRbeta repertoire, the TCR libraries were built with molecular barcoding that relied on unique molecular identifiers. TCRdb reworked the public reads: Q25 trimming with fastp, MiXCR clone assembly, productive beta chains retained. Each CDR3 protein gets just one entry, which takes the most common genes and DNA from the rows behind it. The sample yields about 300,000 distinct CDR3 sequences; roughly a tenth were counted once. The ten largest account for less than 9% of the sample.

The receptor chain draws on TRBV7-2 and TRBJ2-5; matching of 6 bases hints at TRBD2 as the D gene. This clonotype was sampled from a boy under three years old with acute myeloid leukemia, due to receive a stem cell transplant. The specimen comprised PBMCs, sampled before TCRalphabeta/CD19-depleted stem cell transplant. The DNA sequence is as follows: TGTGCCAGCCTAAAGGGCAGTAGCGGTTCCCAGGAGACCCAGTACTTC. Its protein product is CASLKGSSGSQETQYF. Here the CDR3 is joined to the reference TRBV7-2 and TRBJ2-5 genes, and the full variable domain is: GAGVSQSPSNKVTEKGKDVELRCDPISGHTALYWYRQSLGQGLEFLIYFQGNSAPDKSGLPSDRFSAERTGGSVSTLTIQRTQQEDSAVYLCASLKGSSGSQETQYFGPGTRLLVL.